These 9 T cell receptor beta chains were all obtained from the same sample, sequenced in a study of T-cell memory formation after mild COVID-19. TCRdb re-analysed the 5' RACE reads in MiXCR, keeping a single row per CDR3 protein. Of roughly 310,000 distinct CDR3 sequences listed, less than 20% are singletons. The sequencing sample was made of PBMCs or a T cell subset sorted from them (not recorded which). These receptor sequences come from a man between 18 and 35 years old who had mild COVID-19 (a few samples of this study predate the infection). Cell type and time point are not known.

The chain combines TRBV4-2 with TRBJ2-5, with D tentatively TRBD1 (7 bases). Trimming cost V 8 bases and J 5 bases, with 18 bases left between them. The CDR3 contains 14 residues. Germline assignment: CDR1 LGHNA and CDR2 YNFKEQ. The CDR3 DNA sequence: TGTGCCAGCCGATCGACAGGGAGGACGGAGACCCAGTACTTC. Translating it yields CASRSTGRTETQYF.

This clonotype was seen only a few times. The J gene is TRBJ2-7, the V gene TRBV27; D remains unclear. V lost 6 bases, J lost 0 bases, and 6 bases lay in between. Germline CDR1 MNHEY, CDR2 SMNVEV (reference sequence). The CDR3 extends over 12 amino acids. CDR3 protein: CASRGSSYEQYV. The CDR3, as DNA: TGTGCCAGCAGGGGAAGCTCCTACGAGCAGTACGTC.

This sequence joins TRBV5-1 and TRBJ1-1; maybe TRBD1 (6 bases). The CDR3 is 15 amino acids. CDR1 SGHRS and CDR2 YFSETQ come from the germline V gene. Deletions cut 1 base from V and 6 bases from J, with 16 bases between. CDR3 residues: CASSLSSQGQAEAFF. The DNA of the CDR3 is TGCGCCAGCAGCTTGTCATCGCAGGGACAAGCTGAAGCTTTCTTT. The variable domain in full, with the rest retrieved from reference TRBV5-1 and TRBJ1-1, is KAGVTQTPRYLIKTRGQQVTLSCSPISGHRSVSWYQQTPGQGLQFLFEYFSETQRNKGNFPGRFSGRQFSNSRSEMNVSTLELGDSALYLCASSLSSQGQAEAFFGQGTRLTVV.

The chain is built from TRBV7-3 and TRBJ2-1, with a possible D match to TRBD2 (6 bases). The CDR3 runs 13 residues. In germline, CDR1 is SGHTA, CDR2 FQGTGA. Trimming took off 5 bases at V and 6 bases at J, with 11 bases between the two ends. In DNA, the CDR3 is TGTGCCAGCAGCAACCTAGCGCGCAATGAGCAGTTCTTC. As protein: CASSNLARNEQFF.

The chain is built from TRBV20-1 and TRBJ1-1; D is ambiguous. CDR1 is DFQATT and CDR2 is SNEGSKA in the germline V gene (reference sequence). The CDR3 loop spans 14 amino acids. The ends were cut back, 4 bases at V and 1 base at J, with 13 bases in the middle. The CDR3: CSAINDHSNTEAFF. Here the CDR3 DNA reads TGCAGTGCTATTAACGACCATTCGAACACTGAAGCTTTCTTT.

Ten or more counts support this clonotype. The chain carries TRBV7-3 and TRBJ2-1; D remains unclear. The CDR3 length is 14 residues. Trimming stripped 1 base from V and 1 base from J, with 5 bases between. The V gene's germline CDR1 is SGHTA and CDR2 FQGTGA. The CDR3 nucleotides read TGTGCCAGCAGCTTAATAGGGTCCTACAATGAGCAGTTCTTC. Its protein is CASSLIGSYNEQFF.

This clonotype was detected only a few times. The chain links TRBV6-5 to TRBJ2-3; D not resolved. This CDR3 spans 14 amino acids. V shed 5 bases and J shed 2 bases, with 11 bases lying between them. Germline V gives CDR1 MNHEY, CDR2 SVGAGI. In DNA form, the CDR3 reads TGTGCCAGCAGTCTCCAGGAATTCACAGATACGCAGTATTTT. As protein: CASSLQEFTDTQYF.

This clonotype appeared a few times. The V call is TRBV6-5, the J call TRBJ1-2, with D unclear. The germline CDR1 and CDR2 sequences are MNHEY and SVGAGI. This CDR3 has 15 amino acids. Trimming left V 4 bases short and J 3 bases short, with 15 bases between. CDR3 coding DNA: TGTGCCAGCAGTTTCTCCGGGGTCCGGGACTATGGCTACACCTTC. Its translation: CASSFSGVRDYGYTF.

This clonotype was picked up a small number of times. The V gene is TRBV7-2, the J gene TRBJ2-7; D gene uncertain. The CDR3 runs to 14 residues. V lost 2 bases, J lost 1 base, and 9 bases lay in between. Germline CDR1 is SGHTA and CDR2 is FQGNSA. CDR3: CASSLSRYSYEQYV. The CDR3 DNA reads TGTGCCAGCAGCTTAAGTCGATATTCCTACGAGCAGTACGTC.